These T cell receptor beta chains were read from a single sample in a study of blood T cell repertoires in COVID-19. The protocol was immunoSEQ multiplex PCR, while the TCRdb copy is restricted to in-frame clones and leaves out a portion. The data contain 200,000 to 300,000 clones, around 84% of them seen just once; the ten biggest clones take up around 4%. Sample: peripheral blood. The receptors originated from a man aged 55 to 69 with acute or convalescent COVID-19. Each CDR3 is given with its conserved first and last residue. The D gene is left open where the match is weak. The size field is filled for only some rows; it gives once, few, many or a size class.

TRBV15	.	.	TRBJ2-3	TGTGCCACCAGCACGATCGGGGTCCAGGGGAACGCAGATACGCAGTATTTT	CATSTIGVQGNADTQYF
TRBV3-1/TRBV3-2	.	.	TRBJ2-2	TGTGCCAGCAGCCAGGGCGGGGTGAACACCGGGGAGCTGTTTTTT	CASSQGGVNTGELFF
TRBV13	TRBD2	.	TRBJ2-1	TGTGCCAGCAGCTCCTGGAGGGGCTCTAGCGGGGGTTACAATGAGCAGTTCTTC	CASSSWRGSSGGYNEQFF
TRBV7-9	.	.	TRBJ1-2	TGTGCCAGCAGCCCACAGGACGCCCACTATGGCTACACCTTC	CASSPQDAHYGYTF
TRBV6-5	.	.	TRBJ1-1	TGTGCCAGCAGTTTAACGGGACAGAACACTGAAGCTTTCTTT	CASSLTGQNTEAFF
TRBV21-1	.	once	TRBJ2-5	TGTGCCAGGGGGGGGCTGGGAGAGACCCAGTACTTC	CARGGLGETQYF
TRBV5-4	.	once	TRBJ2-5	TGTGCCAGCAGCTTCCTGGACCAGGGAGAGACCCAGTACTTC	CASSFLDQGETQYF
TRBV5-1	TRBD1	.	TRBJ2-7	TGCGCCAGCAGCTGGTATACAGGGGCGTACGAGCAGTACTTC	CASSWYTGAYEQYF
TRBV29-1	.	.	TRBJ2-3	TGCAGCGTTGGGCTCGCGGGCACAGATACGCAGTATTTT	CSVGLAGTDTQYF
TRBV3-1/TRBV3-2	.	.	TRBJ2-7	TGTGCCAGCAGCCAAGGGGTAGCGAACGACTTC	CASSQGVANDF
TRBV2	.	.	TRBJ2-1	TGTGCCAGCAGTGACACTAGCCACTCCTACAATGAGCAGTTCTTC	CASSDTSHSYNEQFF
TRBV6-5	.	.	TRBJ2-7	TGTGCCAGCAACCGGGTCGGCGAGCAGTACTTC	CASNRVGEQYF
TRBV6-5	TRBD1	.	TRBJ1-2	TGTGCCAGCAGTCCCTCAGGGGGCTTCTATGGCTACACCTTC	CASSPSGGFYGYTF
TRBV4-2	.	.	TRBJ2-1	TGTGCCAGCATGCTAACGCAAAACAATGAGCAGTTCTTC	CASMLTQNNEQFF
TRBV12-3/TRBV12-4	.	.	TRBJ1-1	TGTGCCAGCAGTTTTGGGGCCGGAACTGAAGCTTTCTTT	CASSFGAGTEAFF
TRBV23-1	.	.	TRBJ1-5	TGCGCCAGCACGACTCAGGGGACCCTCGAAGGGTCTCCACAGCCCCAGCATTTT	CASTTQGTLEGSPQPQHF
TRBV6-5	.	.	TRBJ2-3	TGTGCCAGCAGTTACAGTCTAGCAAGTGATACGCAGTATTTT	CASSYSLASDTQYF
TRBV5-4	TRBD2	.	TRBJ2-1	TGTGCCAGCAGCTTCGGGGGGAGATATGAGCAGTTCTTC	CASSFGGRYEQFF
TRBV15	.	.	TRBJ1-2	TGTGCCACCAGCAGAGGGCCGGAAGGAGGGTTATACGGCTACACCTTC	CATSRGPEGGLYGYTF
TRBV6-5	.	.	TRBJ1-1	TGTGCCAGCAGCCGACCACGGGGTCCGAACACTGAAGCTTTCTTT	CASSRPRGPNTEAFF
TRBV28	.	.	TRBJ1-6	TGTGCCAGCAGTTTGGGGCAGGCGCATTCACCCCTCCACTTT	CASSLGQAHSPLHF
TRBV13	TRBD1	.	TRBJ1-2	TGTGCCAGCAGCGAACAGGGGGTCGATGGCTACACCTTC	CASSEQGVDGYTF
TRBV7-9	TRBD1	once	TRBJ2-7	TGTGCCAGCAGCAAGAGACAGGGAGTCTGGGTCTGCGAGCAGTACTTC	CASSKRQGVWVCEQYF
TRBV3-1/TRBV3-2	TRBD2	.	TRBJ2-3	TGTGCCAGCAGCCAAACTAGCGGGGCCGATACGCAGTATTTT	CASSQTSGADTQYF
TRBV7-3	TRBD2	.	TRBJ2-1	TGTGCCAGCAGCTTAACGGGGGGGTCCTACAATGAGCAGTTCTTC	CASSLTGGSYNEQFF
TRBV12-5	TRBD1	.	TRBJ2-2	TGTGCTAGTGCCCGGGACAGGGGGCTATCCACCGGGGAGCTGTTTTTT	CASARDRGLSTGELFF
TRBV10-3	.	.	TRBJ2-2	TGTGCCATCTCAGCGACCGGGGAGCTGTTTTTT	CAISATGELFF
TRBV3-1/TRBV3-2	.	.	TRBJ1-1	TGTGCCAGCAGCGCCTTGGGGAGGGGCACTGAAGCTTTCTTT	CASSALGRGTEAFF
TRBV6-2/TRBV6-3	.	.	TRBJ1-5	TGTGCCAGCAGCCCTTCAGTGTACAGCAATCAGCCCCAGCATTTT	CASSPSVYSNQPQHF
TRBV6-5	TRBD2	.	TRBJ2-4	TGTGCCAGCAGCCCCTCAACCCCCGGGGGGATGTACTTC	CASSPSTPGGMYF
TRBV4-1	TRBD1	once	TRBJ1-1	TGCGCCAGCAGCCAAGCACTCGACAGGGTGACTGAAGCTTTCTTT	CASSQALDRVTEAFF
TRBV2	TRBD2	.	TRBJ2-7	TGTGCCAGCAGTTCTGGACTAGCGGTTAGCTCCTACGAGCAGTACTTC	CASSSGLAVSSYEQYF
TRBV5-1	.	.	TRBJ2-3	TGCGCCAGCAGCTTGGGACTACGCACAGATACGCAGTATTTT	CASSLGLRTDTQYF
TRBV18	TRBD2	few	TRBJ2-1	TGTGCCAGCTCATCCCCGGGACTAGCGGGAGGCAATGAGCAGTTCTTC	CASSSPGLAGGNEQFF
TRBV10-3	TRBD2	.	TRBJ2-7	TGTGCCATCAGTGAGTCGGCTAGCGGGAGACGCTCCTACGAGCAGTACTTC	CAISESASGRRSYEQYF
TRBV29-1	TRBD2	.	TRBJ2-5	TGCAGCGTTGAAGGAGGGACTAGCGGGAAAGAGACCCAGTACTTC	CSVEGGTSGKETQYF
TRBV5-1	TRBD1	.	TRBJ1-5	TGCGCCAGCAGCTTGGACAGGGGTGATCAGCCCCAGCATTTT	CASSLDRGDQPQHF
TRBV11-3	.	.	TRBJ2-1	TGTGCCAGCAGCTTCCAGGGCACCTACAATGAGCAGTTCTTC	CASSFQGTYNEQFF
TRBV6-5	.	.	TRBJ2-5	TGTGCCAGCAGTAGAGGACAGCAAGAGACCCAGTACTTC	CASSRGQQETQYF
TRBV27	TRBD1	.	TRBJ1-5	TGTGCCAGCAGTTGGACAGGGGATTCCAATCAGCCCCAGCATTTT	CASSWTGDSNQPQHF
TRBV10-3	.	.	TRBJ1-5	TGTGCCATCAGTGATCCGCCGGGGGGGATTGGTCAGCCCCAGCATTTT	CAISDPPGGIGQPQHF
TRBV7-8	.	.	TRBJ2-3	TGTGCCAGCAGCTTCTATCTTTTCACTAGCACAGATACGCAGTATTTT	CASSFYLFTSTDTQYF
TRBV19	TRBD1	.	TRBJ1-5	TGTGCCAGTAGTTCAGGACAGGGAGGTGGGCAGCCCCAGCATTTT	CASSSGQGGGQPQHF
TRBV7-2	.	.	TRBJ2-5	TGTGCCAGCAGCTTAATGGGTCGATCCGGCAGGTCAGGAGAGACCCAGTACTTC	CASSLMGRSGRSGETQYF
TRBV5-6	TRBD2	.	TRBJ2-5	TGTGCCAGCAGCTTGGCCGGCGCTAGCGGGGAGGGGACCCAGTACTTC	CASSLAGASGEGTQYF
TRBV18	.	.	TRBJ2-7	TGTGCCAGCTCACCCAGTGCCTACGAGCAGTACTTC	CASSPSAYEQYF
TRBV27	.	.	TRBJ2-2	TGTGCCAGCAGTCCCCGCAGAGGCGGGCTGACGAACACCGGGGAGCTGTTTTTT	CASSPRRGGLTNTGELFF
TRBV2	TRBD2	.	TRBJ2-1	TGTGCCAGCAGTGATCTGTCGGGAGGGATGTACAATGAGCAGTTCTTC	CASSDLSGGMYNEQFF
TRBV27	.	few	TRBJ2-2	TGTGCCAGCAGCCCGGCGGGGACCGGGGAGCTGTTTTTT	CASSPAGTGELFF
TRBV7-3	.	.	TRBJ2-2	TGTGCCAGCAGCCGAGGACTTAACACCGGGGAGCTGTTTTTT	CASSRGLNTGELFF
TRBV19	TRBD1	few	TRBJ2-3	TGTGCCAGTAGTATACCGCCGGGACAGGGCGCAGATACGCAGTATTTT	CASSIPPGQGADTQYF
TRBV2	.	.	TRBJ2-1	TGTGCCAGCAGTGAAGGCACATACAATGAGCAGTTCTTC	CASSEGTYNEQFF
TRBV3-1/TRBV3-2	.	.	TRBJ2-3	TGTGCCAGCAGCCAAATGCTCTTCAGGTTTACTAGCACAGATACGCAGTATTTT	CASSQMLFRFTSTDTQYF
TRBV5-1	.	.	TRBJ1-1	TGCGCCAGTACCCCCGGGCAGGGGATCAACACTGAAGCTTTCTTT	CASTPGQGINTEAFF
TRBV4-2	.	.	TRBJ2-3	TGTGCCAGCAGCCAAGCTGGAGCTAGCACAGATACGCAGTATTTT	CASSQAGASTDTQYF
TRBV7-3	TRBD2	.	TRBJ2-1	TGTGCCAGCAGCTTACAGGGGACTAGCGGGTACAATGAGCAGTTCTTC	CASSLQGTSGYNEQFF